This T cell receptor (beta chain) was captured in a study of control samples from healthy donors and cancer patients. Only in-frame clones appear in the TCRdb table, and some are missing; sequencing was by immunoSEQ multiplex PCR. The sample carries about 180,000 clones, more than 80% recorded once. The CDR3 is 13 residues long. Germline loops: CDR1 SGHVS, CDR2 FQNEAQ. The ends were cut back, 2 bases at V and 8 bases at J, with 12 bases in the middle. This clone has just one count. This clonotype was obtained from a man aged 25-45 years in good health. The rearrangement links TRBV7-8 to TRBJ1-2; the D is unclear. Source material: blood. The CDR3 DNA reads TGTGCCAGCAGCTTAACGAGGGATGGAGGCTACACCTTC. Protein: CASSLTRDGGYTF.